Listed below are T cell receptor beta chains from one sample, sequenced in a study of cytomegalovirus exposure and HLA in healthy donors. TCRdb keeps only in-frame clones here, not all; method: immunoSEQ multiplex PCR. This sample has 65,000 to 70,000 clones; around 68% occur once, and the top ten carry 11%. Input material: PBMCs. Receptors were obtained from a woman aged 25 to 39 in good health and CMV-seronegative. Each CDR3 is given without its conserved first and last residue.

V gene	J gene	CDR3 protein
TRBV7-6	TRBJ2-2	ASSLFSGELF
TRBV28	TRBJ1-1	ASNLLQGNAEAF
TRBV4-1	TRBJ2-2	ASSQWGGSNTGELF
TRBV5-3	TRBJ1-1	AYYHGSNTEAF
TRBV4-3	TRBJ1-6	ASSQDWGVPNSPLH
TRBV7-6	TRBJ2-7	ASSAPSGAFYEQY
TRBV19	TRBJ2-3	ASSLPLAAMSTDTQY
TRBV7-9	TRBJ1-2	ASSAPGQGALGRGYT
TRBV5-4	TRBJ2-7	ASSLETGIHEQY
TRBV9	TRBJ2-5	ASSPGTSGGRLETQY
TRBV28	TRBJ2-7	ASSGGGGTSGLGTEQY
TRBV7-2	TRBJ2-1	ASSLDRGHEQF
TRBV5-5	TRBJ2-1	ASSLTGGGHNEQF
TRBV7-6	TRBJ2-3	ASSLRLAGGSDTQY
TRBV29-1	TRBJ1-1	SVARVDTEAF
TRBV7-2	TRBJ1-3	ASSKARAGASGNTIY
TRBV4-2	TRBJ1-2	ASSLQVSAGDYGYT
TRBV4-3	TRBJ1-1	ASSQGKQAVNTEAF
TRBV9	TRBJ1-1	ASSKGRGREAF
TRBV6-1	TRBJ1-6	ASSFRDRVDSPLH
TRBV19	TRBJ1-2	ASSISRVAYGYT
TRBV29-1	TRBJ1-2	SVEDVKGAKGHYGYT
TRBV5-4	TRBJ2-2	ASTRGLAGPNTGELF
TRBV7-2	TRBJ2-7	ASGPSGAYEQY
TRBV7-2	TRBJ1-2	ASSRTGPLGGYT
TRBV5-1	TRBJ1-5	ASSSPHSHSNQPQH